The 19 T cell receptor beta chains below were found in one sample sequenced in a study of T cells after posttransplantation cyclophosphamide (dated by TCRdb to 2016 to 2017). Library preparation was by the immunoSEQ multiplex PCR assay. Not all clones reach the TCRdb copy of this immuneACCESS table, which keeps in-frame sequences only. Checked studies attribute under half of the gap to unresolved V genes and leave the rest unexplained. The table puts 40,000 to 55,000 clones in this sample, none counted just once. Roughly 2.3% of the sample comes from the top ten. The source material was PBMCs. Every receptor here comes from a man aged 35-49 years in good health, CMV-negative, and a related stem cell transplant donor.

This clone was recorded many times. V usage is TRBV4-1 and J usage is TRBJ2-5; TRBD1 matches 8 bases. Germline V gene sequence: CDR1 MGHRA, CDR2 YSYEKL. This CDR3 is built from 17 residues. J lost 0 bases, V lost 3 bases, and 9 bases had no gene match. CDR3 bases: TGCGCCAGCAGCCAGTGGGCAGGGGGCCGAAACCAAGAGACCCAGTACTTC. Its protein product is CASSQWAGGRNQETQYF.

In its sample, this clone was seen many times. The CDR3 bases are TGTGCCAGCAGTGAGTACAGGGACGACACTGAAGCTTTCTTT. It translates to CASSEYRDDTEAFF. V usage is TRBV25-1 and J usage is TRBJ1-1; maybe TRBD1 (6 bases). Per germline, CDR1 MGHDK and CDR2 SYGVNS. V shed 3 bases and J shed 3 bases, with 11 bases lying between them. The CDR3 runs to 14 residues.

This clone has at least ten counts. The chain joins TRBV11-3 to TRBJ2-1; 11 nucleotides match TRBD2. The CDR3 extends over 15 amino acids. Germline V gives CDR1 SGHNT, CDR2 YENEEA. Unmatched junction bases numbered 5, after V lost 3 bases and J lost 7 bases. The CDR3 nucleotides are TGTGCCAGCAGCTTCCTAGCGGGAGGACCAAATGAGCAGTTCTTC. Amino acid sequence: CASSFLAGGPNEQFF.

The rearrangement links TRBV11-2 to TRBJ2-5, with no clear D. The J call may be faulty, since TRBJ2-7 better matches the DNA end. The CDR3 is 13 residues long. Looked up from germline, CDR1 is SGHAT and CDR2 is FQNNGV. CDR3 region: CASSLGSFREQYF. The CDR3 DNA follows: TGTGCCAGCAGCTTAGGGTCCTTCCGCGAGCAGTACTTC.

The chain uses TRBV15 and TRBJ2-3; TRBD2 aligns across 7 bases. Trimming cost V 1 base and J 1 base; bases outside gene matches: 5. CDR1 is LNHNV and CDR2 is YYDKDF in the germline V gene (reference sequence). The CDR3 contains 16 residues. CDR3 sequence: CATSRGTSEGTDTQYF. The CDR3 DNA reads TGTGCCACCAGCAGAGGAACTAGCGAAGGCACAGATACGCAGTATTTT.

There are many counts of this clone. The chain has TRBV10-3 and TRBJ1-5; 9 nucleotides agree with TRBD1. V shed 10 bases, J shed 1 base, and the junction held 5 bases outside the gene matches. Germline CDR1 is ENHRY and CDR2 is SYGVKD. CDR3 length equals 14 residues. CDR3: CATTDRGSNQPQHF. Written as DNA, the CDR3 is TGTGCCACGACGGACAGGGGAAGCAATCAGCCCCAGCATTTT.

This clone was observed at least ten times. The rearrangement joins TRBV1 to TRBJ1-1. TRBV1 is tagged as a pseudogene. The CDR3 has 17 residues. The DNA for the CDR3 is TGCACCAGCAGCCAAGATGGCTACAGGGAGGGAAACACTGAAGCTTTCTTT. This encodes CTSSQDGYREGNTEAFF.

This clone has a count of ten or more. The CDR3 coding sequence is TGTGCCAGCAGCGTAAGGACAGGGGATGAAAAACTGTTTTTT. Amino acid sequence: CASSVRTGDEKLFF. The J gene is TRBJ1-4, the V gene TRBV7-2; 9 positions agree with TRBD1. This CDR3 is 14 amino acids long. Per the germline V gene, CDR1 is SGHTA and CDR2 is FQGNSA. The trim removed 5 bases at V and 6 bases at J, leaving 4 bases unmatched.

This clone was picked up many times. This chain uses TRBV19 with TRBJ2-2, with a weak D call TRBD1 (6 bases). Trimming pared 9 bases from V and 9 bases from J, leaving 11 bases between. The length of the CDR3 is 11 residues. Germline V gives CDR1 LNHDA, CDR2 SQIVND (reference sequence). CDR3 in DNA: TGTGCCAGCCTGGGACAAAGGGAGCTGTTTTTT. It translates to CASLGQRELFF.

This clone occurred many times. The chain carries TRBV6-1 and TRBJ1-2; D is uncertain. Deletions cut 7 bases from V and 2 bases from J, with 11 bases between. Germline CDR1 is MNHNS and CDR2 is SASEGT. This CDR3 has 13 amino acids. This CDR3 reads CASNPEQNYGYTF. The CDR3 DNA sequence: TGTGCCAGCAATCCCGAACAGAACTATGGCTACACCTTC.

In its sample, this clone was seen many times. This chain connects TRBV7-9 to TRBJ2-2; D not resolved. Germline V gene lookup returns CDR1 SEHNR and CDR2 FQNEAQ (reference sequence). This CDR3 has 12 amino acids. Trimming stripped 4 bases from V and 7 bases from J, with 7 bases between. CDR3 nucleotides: TGTGCCAGCAGCTACGGTGGCGGGGAGCTGTTTTTT. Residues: CASSYGGGELFF.

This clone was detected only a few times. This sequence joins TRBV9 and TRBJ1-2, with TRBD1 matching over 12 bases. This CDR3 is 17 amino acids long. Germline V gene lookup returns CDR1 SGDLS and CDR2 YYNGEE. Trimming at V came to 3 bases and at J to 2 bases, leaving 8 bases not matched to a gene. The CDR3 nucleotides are TGTGCCAGCAGCGACACCGGGACAGGGGGCGCGAACTATGGCTACACCTTC. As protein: CASSDTGTGGANYGYTF.

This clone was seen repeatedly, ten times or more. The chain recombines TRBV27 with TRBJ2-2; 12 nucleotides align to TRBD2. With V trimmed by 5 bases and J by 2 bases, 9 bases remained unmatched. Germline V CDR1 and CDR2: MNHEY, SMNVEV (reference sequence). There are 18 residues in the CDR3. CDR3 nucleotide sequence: TGTGCCAGCAGTACCCGGACTAGCGGGACAACAAACACCGGGGAGCTGTTTTTT. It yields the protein CASSTRTSGTTNTGELFF.

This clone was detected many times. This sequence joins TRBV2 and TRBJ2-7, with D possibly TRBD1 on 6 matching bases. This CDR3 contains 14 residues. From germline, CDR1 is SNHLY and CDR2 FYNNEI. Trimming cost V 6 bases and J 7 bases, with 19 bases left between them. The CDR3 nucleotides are TGTGCCAGCAGCCCGAGAGGACAACAGGGAGAGCAGTACTTC. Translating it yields CASSPRGQQGEQYF.

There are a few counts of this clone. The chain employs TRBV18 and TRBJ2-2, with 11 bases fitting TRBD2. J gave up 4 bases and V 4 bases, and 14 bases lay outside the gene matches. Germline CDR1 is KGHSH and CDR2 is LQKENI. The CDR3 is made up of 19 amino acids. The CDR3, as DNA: TGTGCCAGCTCACGGCCGGGGTATGGACTAGCGGGTATCACCGGGGAGCTGTTTTTT. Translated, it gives CASSRPGYGLAGITGELFF.

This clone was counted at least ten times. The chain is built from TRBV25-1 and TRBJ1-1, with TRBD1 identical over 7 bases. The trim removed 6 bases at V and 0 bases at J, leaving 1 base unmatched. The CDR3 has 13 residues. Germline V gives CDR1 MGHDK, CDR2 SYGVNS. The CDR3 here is CASRQGLNTEAFF. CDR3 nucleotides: TGTGCCAGCAGACAGGGGCTGAACACTGAAGCTTTCTTT.

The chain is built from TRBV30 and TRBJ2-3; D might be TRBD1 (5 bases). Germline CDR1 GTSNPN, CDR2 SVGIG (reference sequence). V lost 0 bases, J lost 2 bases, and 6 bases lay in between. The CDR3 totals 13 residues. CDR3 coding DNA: TGTGCCTGGAGTGTGGGGCCCACAGATACGCAGTATTTT. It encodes CAWSVGPTDTQYF.

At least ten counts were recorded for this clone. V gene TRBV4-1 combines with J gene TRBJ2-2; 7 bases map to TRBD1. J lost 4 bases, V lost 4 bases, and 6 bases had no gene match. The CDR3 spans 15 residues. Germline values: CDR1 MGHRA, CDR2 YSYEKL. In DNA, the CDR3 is TGCGCCAGCAGCCCCGACAGGGTCGGCACCGGGGAGCTGTTTTTT. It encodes CASSPDRVGTGELFF.

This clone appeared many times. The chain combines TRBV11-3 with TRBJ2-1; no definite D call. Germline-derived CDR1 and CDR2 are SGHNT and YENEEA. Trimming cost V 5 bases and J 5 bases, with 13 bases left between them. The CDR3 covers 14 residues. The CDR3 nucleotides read TGTGCCAGCAGCCCACGAGACAACAACAATGAGCAGTTCTTC. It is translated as CASSPRDNNNEQFF. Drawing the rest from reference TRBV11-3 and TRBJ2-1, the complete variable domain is EAGVVQSPRYKIIEKKQPVAFWCNPISGHNTLYWYLQNLGQGPELLIRYENEEAVDDSQLPKDRFSAERLKGVDSTLKIQPAELGDSAVYLCASSPRDNNNEQFFGPGTRLTVL.